These T cell receptor beta chains were read from a single sample in a study of cytomegalovirus exposure and HLA in healthy donors. Measured with immunoSEQ multiplex PCR; TCRdb has only the in-frame clones, and not every one. The sample includes 190,000 or so clones, roughly 80% of them seen just once. The sample consisted of PBMCs. These TCRs come from a male donor in good health and CMV-seropositive. The CDR3 runs from the conserved cysteine through the conserved F or W. A D gene is named only where the DNA matches it firmly. Clone size appears in some rows only: once, few, many, or a class for an expanded clone.

TRBV27	-	TRBJ1-4	-	CASSSGGTTYEKLFF	TGTGCCAGCAGTTCTGGGGGGACTACTTATGAAAAACTGTTTTTT
TRBV4-1	-	TRBJ2-1	TRBD1	CASTQGATSYNEQFF	TGCGCCAGCACCCAGGGGGCTACTTCCTACAATGAGCAGTTCTTC
TRBV9	-	TRBJ2-7	-	CASSPPRAYEQYF	TGTGCCAGCAGCCCACCCCGCGCCTACGAGCAGTACTTC
TRBV7-6	few	TRBJ2-7	-	CASSLEVGEAYEQYF	TGTGCCAGCAGCTTAGAGGTGGGGGAGGCCTACGAGCAGTACTTC
TRBV11-3	-	TRBJ1-1	TRBD1	CASSYVSGTGEKNTEAFF	TGTGCCAGCAGCTATGTGTCTGGGACAGGGGAAAAGAACACTGAAGCTTTCTTT
TRBV9	-	TRBJ2-3	TRBD2	CASSAGLANTDTQYF	TGTGCCAGCAGCGCTGGACTAGCGAACACAGATACGCAGTATTTT
TRBV7-2	-	TRBJ2-7	TRBD1	CASSFPGTGIYEQYF	TGTGCCAGCAGCTTCCCCGGGACAGGGATCTACGAGCAGTACTTC
TRBV19	-	TRBJ2-5	-	CASSRLAPGETQYF	TGTGCCAGTAGTCGACTCGCCCCAGGGGAGACCCAGTACTTC
TRBV13	once	TRBJ2-3	-	CASSLRPGRSDTQYF	TGTGCCAGCAGCTTACGGCCGGGGAGATCAGATACGCAGTATTTT
TRBV18	-	TRBJ2-1	-	CASTSPTRTEQFF	TGTGCCAGCACAAGCCCCACTAGAACGGAGCAGTTCTTC
TRBV6-5	-	TRBJ1-3	-	CASTAPGSSGNTIYF	TGTGCCAGCACCGCCCCGGGGAGCTCTGGAAACACCATATATTTT
TRBV11-2	-	TRBJ2-3	-	CASSLRGSTDTQYF	TGTGCCAGCAGCCTACGGGGGAGCACAGATACGCAGTATTTT
TRBV19	few	TRBJ2-7	TRBD1	CASSRIDRGTYEQYF	TGTGCCAGTAGTAGAATTGACAGGGGGACCTACGAGCAGTACTTC
TRBV5-1	-	TRBJ2-1	-	CASSTGTSYNEQFF	TGCGCCAGTTCGACAGGCACATCCTACAATGAGCAGTTCTTC
TRBV11-2	-	TRBJ2-5	-	CASSLGWTLEETQYF	TGTGCCAGCAGCCTTGGGTGGACTTTAGAGGAGACCCAGTACTTC
TRBV7-2	-	TRBJ2-1	-	CASSPPGVNEQFF	TGTGCCAGCAGCCCCCCAGGGGTCAATGAGCAGTTCTTC
TRBV5-6	-	TRBJ2-2	-	CASSGGTGELFF	TGTGCCAGCAGCGGAGGCACCGGGGAGCTGTTTTTT
TRBV25-1	-	TRBJ1-1	-	CASSEIGGTMNTEAFF	TGTGCCAGCAGTGAAATAGGCGGGACCATGAACACTGAAGCTTTCTTT
TRBV9	-	TRBJ1-1	-	CASSVATVGEAFF	TGTGCCAGCAGCGTAGCTACCGTTGGTGAAGCTTTCTTT
TRBV7-8	-	TRBJ2-2	-	CASRLNVRVGNTGELFF	TGTGCCAGCAGGCTTAATGTTCGGGTCGGGAACACCGGGGAGCTGTTTTTT
TRBV18	-	TRBJ1-1	-	CASSPPSDTEAFF	TGTGCCAGCTCACCACCGTCCGACACTGAAGCTTTCTTT
TRBV7-2	-	TRBJ1-1	-	CASSFVKNTEAFF	TGTGCCAGCAGCTTTGTAAAAAACACTGAAGCTTTCTTT
TRBV30	-	TRBJ1-2	-	CAWKLSAHGYTF	TGTGCCTGGAAACTAAGTGCCCACGGCTACACCTTC
TRBV6-1	-	TRBJ2-2	-	CASHRLTNTGELFF	TGTGCCAGTCACCGACTTACGAACACCGGGGAGCTGTTTTTT
TRBV27	once	TRBJ2-1	TRBD1	CASSFGTDRNEQFF	TGTGCCAGCAGTTTCGGGACAGATCGCAATGAGCAGTTCTTC
TRBV11-2	-	TRBJ2-7	-	CASSSKGLGQYF	TGTGCCAGCAGCTCAAAGGGGTTGGGGCAGTACTTC
TRBV6-1	-	TRBJ1-1	TRBD1	CASTTGGTMNTEAFF	TGTGCCAGCACCACAGGGGGCACAATGAACACTGAAGCTTTCTTT
TRBV5-1	-	TRBJ2-7	TRBD1	CASSLRDRGYYEQYF	TGCGCCAGCAGCTTGCGGGACAGGGGGTACTACGAGCAGTACTTC
TRBV6-5	-	TRBJ2-7	-	CASSYDGEFYEQYF	TGTGCCAGCAGTTACGACGGGGAATTCTACGAGCAGTACTTC
TRBV6-5	-	TRBJ2-2	TRBD1	CASSPQGFAGELFF	TGTGCCAGCAGCCCACAGGGGTTCGCCGGGGAGCTGTTTTTT
TRBV7-9	-	TRBJ2-2	-	CASNSPREAMNTGELFF	TGTGCCAGCAACTCCCCCCGGGAAGCGATGAACACCGGGGAGCTGTTTTTT
TRBV29-1	few	TRBJ2-3	-	CSVVRAENTQYF	TGCAGCGTTGTACGTGCGGAGAATACGCAGTATTTT
TRBV28	-	TRBJ1-4	TRBD1	CASTEGQVPEKLFF	TGTGCCAGCACAGAGGGACAGGTTCCAGAAAAACTGTTTTTT
TRBV7-6	-	TRBJ2-3	TRBD1	CASSHPGQGAMGTDTQYF	TGTGCCAGCAGTCATCCGGGACAGGGGGCGATGGGAACAGATACGCAGTATTTT
TRBV9	-	TRBJ2-7	TRBD1	CASSVGGQGFDEQYF	TGTGCCAGCAGCGTAGGGGGACAGGGCTTCGACGAGCAGTACTTC
TRBV2	-	TRBJ2-3	-	CASSGGTITDTQYF	TGTGCCAGCAGTGGTGGGACAATCACAGATACGCAGTATTTT
TRBV11-2	-	TRBJ2-5	TRBD2	CASSRGLAGGTQETQYF	TGTGCCAGCAGCCGGGGACTAGCGGGGGGGACTCAAGAGACCCAGTACTTC
TRBV5-4	once	TRBJ2-3	-	CASSSTDTDTQYF	TGTGCCAGCAGCTCCACAGACACAGATACGCAGTATTTT
TRBV5-4	-	TRBJ1-6	TRBD1	CASSGGQVYNSPLHF	TGTGCCAGCAGCGGGGGACAGGTTTATAATTCACCCCTCCACTTT
TRBV5-1	-	TRBJ1-6	-	CASSLGSGVRNSPLHF	TGCGCCAGCAGCTTGGGCTCGGGGGTTCGGAATTCACCCCTCCACTTT
TRBV5-6	-	TRBJ2-1	-	CASSLDGIRSSYNEQFF	TGTGCCAGCAGCTTGGACGGTATACGGAGCTCCTACAATGAGCAGTTCTTC
TRBV7-2	-	TRBJ2-1	-	CASSPQGGYEQFF	TGTGCCAGCAGCCCCCAGGGAGGCTATGAGCAGTTCTTC
TRBV4-3	-	TRBJ2-3	TRBD2	CASSQGLAADTQYF	TGCGCCAGCAGCCAAGGACTAGCGGCAGATACGCAGTATTTT
TRBV4-3	few	TRBJ2-7	TRBD1	CASSPGQGSYEQYF	TGCGCCAGCAGCCCGGGACAGGGGTCCTACGAGCAGTACTTC
TRBV4-1	-	TRBJ2-4	-	CASSQGLGVEAKNIQYF	TGCGCCAGCAGCCAAGGGTTAGGGGTGGAAGCCAAAAACATTCAGTACTTC
TRBV7-9	-	TRBJ2-7	TRBD2	CASSPPFRLAGALGEQYF	TGTGCCAGCAGCCCGCCGTTCCGACTAGCGGGGGCCCTTGGGGAGCAGTACTTC
TRBV14	-	TRBJ1-3	-	CASSQDPSSPSGNTIYF	TGTGCCAGCAGCCAAGATCCTTCCAGTCCGTCCGGAAACACCATATATTTT
TRBV6-4	-	TRBJ1-1	-	CASSDGGVNTEAFF	TGTGCCAGCAGTGACGGAGGGGTTAACACTGAAGCTTTCTTT
TRBV7-2	-	TRBJ2-7	TRBD1	CASSSGQGLSYEQYF	TGTGCCAGCAGCTCCGGACAGGGGCTCTCCTACGAGCAGTACTTC
TRBV7-6	-	TRBJ2-1	-	CASSSPQNEQFF	TGTGCCAGCAGCTCCCCCCAGAATGAGCAGTTCTTC